The 2 T cell receptor beta chains listed next were all sequenced from one sample in a study of T cell changes during pregnancy in multiple sclerosis. Only in-frame clones appear in the TCRdb table, and some are missing; sequencing was by immunoSEQ multiplex PCR. The sample yields approximately 40,000 clones, 92% seen once. The sequencing here drew on CD8+ T cells from peripheral blood mononuclear cells, taken in the third trimester of pregnancy. These receptors were collected from a female donor with multiple sclerosis, enrolled in a pregnancy study.

The chain couples TRBV7-2 to TRBJ2-7; 10 bases agree with TRBD2. V lost 3 bases to trimming and J lost 7 bases; unmatched junction nucleotides: 12. The V gene's germline CDR1 is SGHTA and CDR2 FQGNSA. This CDR3 region has 16 residues. The DNA for the CDR3 is TGTGCCAGCAGCTTTCCCGTAGCGGGAGGCCCGGGGGAGCAGTACTTC. It encodes CASSFPVAGGPGEQYF.

The V call is TRBV4-1, the J call TRBJ2-7; 7 nucleotides agree with TRBD2. CDR3 length: 15 amino acids. V shed 3 bases and J 0 bases; nucleotides not matched to a gene: 5. CDR1 is MGHRA, CDR2 YSYEKL, per germline. The CDR3 nucleotides are TGCGCCAGCAGCCACGAAGCGGGGATCTCCTACGAGCAGTACTTC. Its protein is CASSHEAGISYEQYF.